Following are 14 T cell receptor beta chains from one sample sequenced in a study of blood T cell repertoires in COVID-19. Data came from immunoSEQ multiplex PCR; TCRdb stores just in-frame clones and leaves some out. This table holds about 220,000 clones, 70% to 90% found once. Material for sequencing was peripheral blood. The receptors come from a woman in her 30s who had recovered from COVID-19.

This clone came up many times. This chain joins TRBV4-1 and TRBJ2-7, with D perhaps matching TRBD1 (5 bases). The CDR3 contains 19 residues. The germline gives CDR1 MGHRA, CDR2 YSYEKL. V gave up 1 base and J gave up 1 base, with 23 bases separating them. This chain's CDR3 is CASSQAQGSVDGESYEQYF. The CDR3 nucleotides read TGCGCCAGCAGCCAAGCGCAGGGTAGTGTCGACGGCGAGTCCTACGAGCAGTACTTC.

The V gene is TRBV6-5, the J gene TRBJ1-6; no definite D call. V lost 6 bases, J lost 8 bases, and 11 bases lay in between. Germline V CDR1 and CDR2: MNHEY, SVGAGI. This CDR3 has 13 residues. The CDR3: CASSYNRDSPLHF. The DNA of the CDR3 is TGTGCCAGCAGCTACAACAGAGATTCACCCCTCCACTTT.

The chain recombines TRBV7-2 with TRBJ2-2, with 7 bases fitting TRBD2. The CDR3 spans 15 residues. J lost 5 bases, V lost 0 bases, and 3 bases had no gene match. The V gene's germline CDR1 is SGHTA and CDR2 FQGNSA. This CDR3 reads CASSLAGGKTGELFF. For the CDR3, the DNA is TGTGCCAGCAGCTTAGCGGGGGGGAAAACCGGGGAGCTGTTTTTT.

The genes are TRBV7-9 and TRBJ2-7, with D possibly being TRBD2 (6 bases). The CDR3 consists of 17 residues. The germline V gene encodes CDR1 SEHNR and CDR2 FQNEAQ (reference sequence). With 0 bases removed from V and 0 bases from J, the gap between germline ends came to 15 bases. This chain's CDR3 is CASSLAAMGGRSYEQYF. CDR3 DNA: TGTGCCAGCAGCTTAGCCGCAATGGGGGGTCGCTCCTACGAGCAGTACTTC.

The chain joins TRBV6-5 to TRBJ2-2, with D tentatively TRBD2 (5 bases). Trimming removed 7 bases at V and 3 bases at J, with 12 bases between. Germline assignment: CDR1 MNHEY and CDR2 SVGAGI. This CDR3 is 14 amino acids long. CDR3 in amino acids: CASKEVGYTGELFF. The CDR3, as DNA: TGTGCCAGCAAGGAGGTCGGATACACCGGGGAGCTGTTTTTT.

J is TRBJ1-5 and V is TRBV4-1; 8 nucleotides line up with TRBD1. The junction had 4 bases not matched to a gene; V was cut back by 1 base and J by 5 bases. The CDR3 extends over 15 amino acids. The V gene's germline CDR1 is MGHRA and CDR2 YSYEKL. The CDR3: CASSQGQGAYQPQHF. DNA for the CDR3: TGCGCCAGCAGCCAAGGGCAGGGGGCCTATCAGCCCCAGCATTTT.

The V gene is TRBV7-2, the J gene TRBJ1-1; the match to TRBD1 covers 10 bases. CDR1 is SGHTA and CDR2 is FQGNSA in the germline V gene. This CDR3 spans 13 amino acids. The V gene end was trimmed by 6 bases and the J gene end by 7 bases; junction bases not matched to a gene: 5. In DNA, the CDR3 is TGTGCCAGCAGTCGCGACAGGGGGCTTGAAGCTTTCTTT. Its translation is CASSRDRGLEAFF.

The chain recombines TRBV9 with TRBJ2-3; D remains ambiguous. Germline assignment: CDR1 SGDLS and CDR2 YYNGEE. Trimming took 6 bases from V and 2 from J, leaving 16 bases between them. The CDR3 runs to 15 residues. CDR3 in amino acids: CASTPFSGYTDTQYF. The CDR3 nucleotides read TGTGCCAGCACCCCATTTTCGGGTTACACAGATACGCAGTATTTT.

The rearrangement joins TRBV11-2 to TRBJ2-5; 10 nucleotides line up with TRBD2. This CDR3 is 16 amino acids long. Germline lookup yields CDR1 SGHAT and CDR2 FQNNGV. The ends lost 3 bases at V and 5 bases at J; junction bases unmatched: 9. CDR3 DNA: TGTGCCAGCAGCTTGAGGACTAGCGGTGGAGAGGAGACCCAGTACTTC. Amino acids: CASSLRTSGGEETQYF.

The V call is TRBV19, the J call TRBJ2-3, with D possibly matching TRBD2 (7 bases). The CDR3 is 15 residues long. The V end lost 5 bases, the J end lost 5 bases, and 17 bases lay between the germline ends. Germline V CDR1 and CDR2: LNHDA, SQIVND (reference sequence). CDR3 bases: TGTGCCAGTAGTCAAACGGGGGGCGCGGGAGATACGCAGTATTTT. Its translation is CASSQTGGAGDTQYF.

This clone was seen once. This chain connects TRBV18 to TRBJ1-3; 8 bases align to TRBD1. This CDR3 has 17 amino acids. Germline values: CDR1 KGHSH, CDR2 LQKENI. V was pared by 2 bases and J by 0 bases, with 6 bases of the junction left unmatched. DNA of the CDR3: TGTGCCAGCTCACCAAGGGGACAGGTCGGCTCTGGAAACACCATATATTTT. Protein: CASSPRGQVGSGNTIYF. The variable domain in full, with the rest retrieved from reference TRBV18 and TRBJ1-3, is NAGVMQNPRHLVRRRGQEARLRCSPMKGHSHVYWYRQLPEEGLKFMVYLQKENIIDESGMPKERFSAEFPKEGPSILRIQQVVRGDSAAYFCASSPRGQVGSGNTIYFGEGSWLTVV.

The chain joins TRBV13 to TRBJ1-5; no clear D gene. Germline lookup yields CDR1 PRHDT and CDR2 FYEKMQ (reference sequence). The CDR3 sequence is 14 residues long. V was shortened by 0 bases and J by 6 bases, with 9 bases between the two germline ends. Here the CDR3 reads CASSLGSGIQPQHF. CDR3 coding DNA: TGTGCCAGCAGCTTAGGGTCCGGGATTCAGCCCCAGCATTTT.

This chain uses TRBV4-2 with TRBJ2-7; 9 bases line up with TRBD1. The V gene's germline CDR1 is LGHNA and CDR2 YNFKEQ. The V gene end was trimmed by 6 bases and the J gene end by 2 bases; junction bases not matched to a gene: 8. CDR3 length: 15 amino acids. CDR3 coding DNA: TGTGCCAGCAGACTAGACAGGGGGAGAGCCTACGAGCAGTACTTC. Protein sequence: CASRLDRGRAYEQYF.

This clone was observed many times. CDR3 nucleotide sequence: TGTGCCAGCACTCTGACAGCTCTGGCTGGGGCCAACGTCCTGACTTTC. It codes for CASTLTALAGANVLTF. This sequence joins TRBV3-1 (or the pseudogene TRBV3-2) and TRBJ2-6; D perhaps matches TRBD1 (5 bases). Germline V lookup: CDR1 LGHDT, CDR2 YNNKEL (reference sequence). The CDR3 is 16 residues long. V was shortened by 7 bases and J by 2 bases, with 15 bases between the two germline ends.